The 15 T cell receptor beta chains below come from one sample, sequenced in a study of T cell changes during pregnancy in multiple sclerosis. TCRdb keeps only in-frame clones here, not all; method: immunoSEQ multiplex PCR. This sample has approximately 88,000 clones, with almost 95% found just once. The sequenced sample was peripheral blood, obtained in the third trimester of pregnancy. These receptors came from a female donor with multiple sclerosis, enrolled in a pregnancy study.

J is TRBJ2-7 and V is TRBV6-5; 8 nucleotides agree with TRBD1. V lost 6 bases and J lost 6; bases outside the gene matches: 13. Germline-derived CDR1 and CDR2 are MNHEY and SVGAGI. The CDR3 length is 15 residues. CDR3: CASRTSSGTGREQYF. The CDR3 bases are TGTGCCAGCAGAACATCATCCGGGACAGGACGCGAGCAGTACTTC.

V usage is TRBV9 and J usage is TRBJ2-3; D remains ambiguous. The CDR3 consists of 16 residues. Per germline, CDR1 SGDLS and CDR2 YYNGEE. V lost 3 bases and J lost 0, with 14 bases in between. The DNA of the CDR3 is TGTGCCAGCAGCGGCTTAATTGGAGCTAGCACAGATACGCAGTATTTT. It specifies CASSGLIGASTDTQYF.

The chain links TRBV6-1 to TRBJ2-3; 8 bases line up with TRBD1. Germline CDR1 MNHNS, CDR2 SASEGT. V lost 4 bases, J lost 3 bases, and 6 bases stayed unmatched. The CDR3 spans 15 residues. The DNA for the CDR3 is TGTGCCAGCAGTGGGACAGGGATGGGAACAGATACGCAGTATTTT. Translation: CASSGTGMGTDTQYF.

The chain carries TRBV28 and TRBJ2-7; 7 bases map to TRBD1. With V trimmed by 7 bases and J by 6 bases, 21 bases remained unmatched. Germline assignment: CDR1 MDHEN and CDR2 SYDVKM. The CDR3 contains 17 residues. The CDR3 here is CASTSRGMLRGEREQYF. The CDR3 bases are TGTGCCAGCACCTCCAGGGGGATGTTAAGGGGAGAACGCGAGCAGTACTTC. The full variable domain, completed using reference TRBV28 and TRBJ2-7, is DVKVTQSSRYLVKRTGEKVFLECVQDMDHENMFWYRQDPGLGLRLIYFSYDVKMKEKGDIPEGYSVSREKKERFSLILESASTNQTSMYLCASTSRGMLRGEREQYFGPGTRLTVT.

The chain is built from TRBV5-4 and TRBJ2-7; 9 nucleotides match TRBD1. The CDR3 loop spans 15 amino acids. Germline CDR1 SGHNT, CDR2 YYREEE (reference sequence). V lost 2 bases to trimming and J lost 3 bases; unmatched junction nucleotides: 6. The CDR3 loop is CASSFNRGLDYEQYF. In nucleotides, the CDR3 is TGTGCCAGCAGCTTCAACAGGGGGCTGGACTACGAGCAGTACTTC.

This clone was observed a few times. This CDR3 reads CASSETVYSNQPQHF. In DNA form, the CDR3 reads TGTGCCAGCAGTGAGACAGTTTATAGCAATCAGCCCCAGCATTTT. This chain links TRBV6-1 with TRBJ1-5; maybe TRBD1 (5 bases). The V end lost 3 bases, the J end lost 0 bases, and 9 bases lay between the germline ends. The CDR3 covers 15 residues. The germline V gene encodes CDR1 MNHNS and CDR2 SASEGT.

This clone occurred once. The V and J genes are TRBV28 and TRBJ2-1, with 10 bases lining up with TRBD2. Unmatched junction bases numbered 4, after V lost 10 bases and J lost 4 bases. The germline V gene has CDR1 MDHEN and CDR2 SYDVKM. The CDR3 runs 13 residues. CDR3 DNA sequence: TGTGCCATCGGACTAGCGGATTACAATGAGCAGTTCTTC. It specifies CAIGLADYNEQFF.

V gene TRBV5-5 combines with J gene TRBJ1-4; D may be TRBD1 (6 bases). Germline-derived CDR1 and CDR2 are SGHKS and YYEKEE (reference sequence). Trimming shortened V by 0 bases and J by 0 bases, and 12 bases separated the two germline ends. This CDR3 has 17 residues. CDR3: CASSLEGTLATNEKLFF. CDR3 DNA: TGTGCCAGCAGCTTGGAAGGGACACTTGCAACTAATGAAAAACTGTTTTTT.

The chain has TRBV15 and TRBJ2-5, with D possibly TRBD2 on 5 matching bases. The germline gives CDR1 LNHNV, CDR2 YYDKDF (reference sequence). The CDR3 covers 14 residues. With 6 bases removed from V and 2 bases from J, the gap between germline ends came to 13 bases. CDR3 sequence: CATRLQGGQETQYF. For the CDR3, the DNA is TGTGCCACCAGACTACAAGGCGGGCAAGAGACCCAGTACTTC.

The V and J genes are TRBV10-3 and TRBJ1-1; possibly TRBD1 for D (5 bases). Germline lookup yields CDR1 ENHRY and CDR2 SYGVKD. The CDR3 spans 14 residues. V was trimmed by 4 bases and J by 3 bases, leaving 12 bases between them. The CDR3 DNA is TGTGCCATCAGTGCCGGGACTGGAGACACTGAAGCTTTCTTT. Translated: CAISAGTGDTEAFF.

The CDR3: CASSEGLGAAFF. DNA for the CDR3: TGTGCCAGCAGTGAGGGTTTGGGGGCGGCTTTCTTT. V is TRBV25-1 and J is TRBJ1-1; the D gene is possibly TRBD1 (6 bases). V dropped 3 bases and J dropped 11 bases, with 13 bases sitting between them. The CDR3 covers 12 residues. Germline V CDR1 and CDR2: MGHDK, SYGVNS. The variable domain in full, completed from reference TRBV25-1 and TRBJ1-1, reads EADIYQTPRYLVIGTGKKITLECSQTMGHDKMYWYQQDPGMELHLIHYSYGVNSTEKGDLSSESTVSRIRTEHFPLTLESARPSHTSQYLCASSEGLGAAFFGQGTRLTVV.

This clone is a singleton in its sample. The CDR3 region is CASSYSGMNTEAFF. DNA of the CDR3: TGTGCCAGCAGTTACTCTGGCATGAACACTGAAGCTTTCTTT. The chain carries TRBV6-5 and TRBJ1-1; D remains unclear. This CDR3 has 14 amino acids. Trimming removed 0 bases at V and 0 bases at J, with 5 bases between. Germline CDR1 and CDR2: MNHEY and SVGAGI.

There are a few counts of this clone. This rearrangement joins TRBV6-5 to TRBJ2-1; 7 nucleotides agree with TRBD2. CDR3 size: 15 residues. Germline V gene lookup returns CDR1 MNHEY and CDR2 SVGAGI. V dropped 7 bases and J dropped 0; count of bases not matched to a gene: 6. CDR3 loop: CASNPGGSSYNEQFF. CDR3 sequence (DNA): TGTGCCAGCAACCCCGGGGGGAGCTCCTACAATGAGCAGTTCTTC.

The genes are TRBV28 and TRBJ2-6; D perhaps matches TRBD1 (6 bases). CDR3 size: 16 residues. CDR1 is MDHEN and CDR2 is SYDVKM in the germline V gene. V dropped 8 bases and J dropped 0 bases, with 14 bases sitting between them. CDR3 in DNA: TGTGCCAGCGGGGACAAAGCCAGCTCTGGGGCCAACGTCCTGACTTTC. Its translation: CASGDKASSGANVLTF. The variable domain in full, with the rest retrieved from reference TRBV28 and TRBJ2-6, is DVKVTQSSRYLVKRTGEKVFLECVQDMDHENMFWYRQDPGLGLRLIYFSYDVKMKEKGDIPEGYSVSREKKERFSLILESASTNQTSMYLCASGDKASSGANVLTFGAGSRLTVL.

The rearrangement uses TRBV4-3 and TRBJ2-1; 7 bases fit TRBD2. Germline V CDR1 and CDR2: LGHNA, YSLEER. This CDR3 has 16 amino acids. The V gene end was trimmed by 0 bases and the J gene end by 5 bases; junction bases not matched to a gene: 7. The chain's CDR3 is CASSQDLWGGDNEQFF. In nucleotides, the CDR3 is TGCGCCAGCAGCCAAGATCTGTGGGGGGGAGACAATGAGCAGTTCTTC.